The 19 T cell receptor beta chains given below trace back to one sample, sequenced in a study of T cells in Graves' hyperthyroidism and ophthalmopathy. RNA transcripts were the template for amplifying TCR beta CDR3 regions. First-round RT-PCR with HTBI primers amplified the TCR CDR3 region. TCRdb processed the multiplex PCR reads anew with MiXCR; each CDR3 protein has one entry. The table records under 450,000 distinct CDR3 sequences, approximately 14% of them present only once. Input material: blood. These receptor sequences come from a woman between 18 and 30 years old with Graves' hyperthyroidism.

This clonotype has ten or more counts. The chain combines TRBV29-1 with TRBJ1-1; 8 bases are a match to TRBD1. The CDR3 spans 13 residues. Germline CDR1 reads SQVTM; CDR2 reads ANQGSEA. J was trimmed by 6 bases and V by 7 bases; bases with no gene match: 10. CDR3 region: CSAEGGQGAEAFF. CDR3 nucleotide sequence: TGCAGCGCCGAGGGAGGACAGGGTGCTGAAGCTTTCTTT.

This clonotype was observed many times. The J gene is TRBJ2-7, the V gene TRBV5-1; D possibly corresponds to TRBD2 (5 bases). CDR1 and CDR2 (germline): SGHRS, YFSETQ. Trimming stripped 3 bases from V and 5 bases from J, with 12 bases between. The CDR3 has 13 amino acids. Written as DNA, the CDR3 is TGCGCCAGCAGCTCTGACTATCTCAACGAGCAGTACTTC. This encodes CASSSDYLNEQYF.

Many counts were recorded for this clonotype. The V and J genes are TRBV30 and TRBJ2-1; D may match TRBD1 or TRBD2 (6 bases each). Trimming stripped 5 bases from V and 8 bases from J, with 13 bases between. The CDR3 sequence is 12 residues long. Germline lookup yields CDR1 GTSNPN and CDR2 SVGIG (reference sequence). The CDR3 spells CAWQRGAHEQFF. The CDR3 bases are TGTGCCTGGCAGAGGGGGGCGCATGAGCAGTTCTTC.

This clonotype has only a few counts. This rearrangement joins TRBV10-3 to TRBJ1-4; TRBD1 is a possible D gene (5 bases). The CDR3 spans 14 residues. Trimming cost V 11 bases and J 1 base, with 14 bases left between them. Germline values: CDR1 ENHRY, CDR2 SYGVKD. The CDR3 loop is CASGRDETNEKLFF. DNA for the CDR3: TGTGCCTCGGGGAGGGACGAAACTAATGAAAAACTGTTTTTT.

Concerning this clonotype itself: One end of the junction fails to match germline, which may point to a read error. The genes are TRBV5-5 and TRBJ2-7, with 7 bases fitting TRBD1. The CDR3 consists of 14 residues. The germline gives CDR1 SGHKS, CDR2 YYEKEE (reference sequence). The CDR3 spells CASSVGDSPYERYF. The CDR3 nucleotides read TGTGCCAGCAGCGTCGGGGACAGTCCCTACGAGCGGTACTTC.

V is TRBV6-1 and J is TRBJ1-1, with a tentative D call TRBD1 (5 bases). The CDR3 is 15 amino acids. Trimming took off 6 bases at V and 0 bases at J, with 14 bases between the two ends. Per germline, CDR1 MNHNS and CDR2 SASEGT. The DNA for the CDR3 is TGTGCCAGCAGGCGACCGGGACTGATGAACACTGAAGCTTTCTTT. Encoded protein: CASRRPGLMNTEAFF.

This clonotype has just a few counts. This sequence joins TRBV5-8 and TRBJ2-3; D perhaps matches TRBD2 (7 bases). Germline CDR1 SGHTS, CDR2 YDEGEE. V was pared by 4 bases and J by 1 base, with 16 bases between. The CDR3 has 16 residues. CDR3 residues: CASSLPGGHRTDTQYF. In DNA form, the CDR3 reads TGTGCCAGCAGCCTGCCGGGGGGACACCGCACAGATACGCAGTATTTT.

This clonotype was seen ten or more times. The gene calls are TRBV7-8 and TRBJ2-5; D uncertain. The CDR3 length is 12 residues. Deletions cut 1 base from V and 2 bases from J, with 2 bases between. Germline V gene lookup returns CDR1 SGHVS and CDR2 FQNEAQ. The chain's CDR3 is CASSLEQETQYF. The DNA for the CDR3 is TGTGCCAGCAGCTTAGAACAAGAGACCCAGTACTTC.

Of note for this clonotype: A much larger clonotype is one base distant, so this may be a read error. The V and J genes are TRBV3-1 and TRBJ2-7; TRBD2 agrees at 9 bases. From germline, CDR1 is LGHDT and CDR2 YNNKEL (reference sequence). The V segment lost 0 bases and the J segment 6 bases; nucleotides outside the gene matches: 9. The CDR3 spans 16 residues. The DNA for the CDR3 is TGTGCCAGCAGCCAAGATCGGGCTAGCGGGAACCTCGAGCAGTACTTC. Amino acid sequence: CASSQDRASGNLEQYF.

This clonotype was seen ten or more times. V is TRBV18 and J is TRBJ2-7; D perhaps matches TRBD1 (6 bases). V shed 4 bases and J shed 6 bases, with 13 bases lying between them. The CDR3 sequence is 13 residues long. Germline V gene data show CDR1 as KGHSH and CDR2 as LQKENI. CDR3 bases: TGTGCCAGCTCACTTTTTACAGGGTCCGAGCAGTACTTC. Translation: CASSLFTGSEQYF.

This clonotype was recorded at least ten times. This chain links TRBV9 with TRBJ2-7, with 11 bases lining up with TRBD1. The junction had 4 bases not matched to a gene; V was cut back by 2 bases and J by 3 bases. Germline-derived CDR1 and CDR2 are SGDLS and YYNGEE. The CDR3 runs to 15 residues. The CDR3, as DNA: TGTGCCAGCAGCGTGGGGACAGGGGGAGGCTACGAGCAGTACTTC. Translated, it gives CASSVGTGGGYEQYF.

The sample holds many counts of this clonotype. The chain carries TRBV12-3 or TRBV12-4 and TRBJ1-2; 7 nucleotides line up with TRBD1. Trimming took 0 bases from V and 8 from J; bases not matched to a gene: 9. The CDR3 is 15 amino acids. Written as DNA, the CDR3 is TGTGCCAGCAGTTTAGCGCTTGCCCGGGACAGCGGCTACACCTTC. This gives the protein CASSLALARDSGYTF.

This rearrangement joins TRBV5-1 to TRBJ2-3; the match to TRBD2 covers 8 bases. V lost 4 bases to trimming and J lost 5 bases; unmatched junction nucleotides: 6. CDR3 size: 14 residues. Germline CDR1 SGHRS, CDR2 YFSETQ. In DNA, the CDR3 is TGCGCCAGCAGCGTCGGGGGGGAAGGAGATACGCAGTATTTT. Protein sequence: CASSVGGEGDTQYF.

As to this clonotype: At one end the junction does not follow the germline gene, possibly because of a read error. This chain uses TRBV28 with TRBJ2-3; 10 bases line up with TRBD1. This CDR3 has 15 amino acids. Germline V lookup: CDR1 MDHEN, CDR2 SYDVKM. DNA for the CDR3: TGTGCCAGCAGTTTAGCGGGACAGGGGACCGATACGCAGTGTTTT. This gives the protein CASSLAGQGTDTQCF.

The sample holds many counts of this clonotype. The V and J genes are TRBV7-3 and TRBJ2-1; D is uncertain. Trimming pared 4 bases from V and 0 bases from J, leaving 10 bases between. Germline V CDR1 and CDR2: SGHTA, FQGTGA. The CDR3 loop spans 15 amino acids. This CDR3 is CASSSDPSSYNEQFF. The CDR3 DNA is TGTGCCAGCAGCTCCGACCCGAGCTCCTACAATGAGCAGTTCTTC.

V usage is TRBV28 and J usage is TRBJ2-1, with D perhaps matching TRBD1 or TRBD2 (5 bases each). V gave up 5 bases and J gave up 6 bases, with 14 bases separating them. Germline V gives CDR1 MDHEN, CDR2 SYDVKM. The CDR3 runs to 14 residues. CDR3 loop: CASSLSRGVNEQFF. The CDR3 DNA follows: TGTGCCAGCAGTCTCTCCCGAGGGGTCAATGAGCAGTTCTTC. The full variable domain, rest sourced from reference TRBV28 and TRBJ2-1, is DVKVTQSSRYLVKRTGEKVFLECVQDMDHENMFWYRQDPGLGLRLIYFSYDVKMKEKGDIPEGYSVSREKKERFSLILESASTNQTSMYLCASSLSRGVNEQFFGPGTRLTVL.

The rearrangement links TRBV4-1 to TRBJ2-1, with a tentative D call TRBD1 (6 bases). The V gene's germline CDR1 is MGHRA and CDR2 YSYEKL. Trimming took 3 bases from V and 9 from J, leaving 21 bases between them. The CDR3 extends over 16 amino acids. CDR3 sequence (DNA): TGCGCCAGCAGCCAGAGACCCCCCGGGACAACGTTTGAGCAGTTCTTC. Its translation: CASSQRPPGTTFEQFF.

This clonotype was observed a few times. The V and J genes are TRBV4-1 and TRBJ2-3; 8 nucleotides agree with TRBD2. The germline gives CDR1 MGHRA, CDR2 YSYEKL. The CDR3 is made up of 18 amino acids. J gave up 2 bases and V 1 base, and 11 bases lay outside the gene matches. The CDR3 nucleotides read TGCGCCAGCAGCCAAGTATACCTAGGTAGCGGGAACACAGATACGCAGTATTTT. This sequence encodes CASSQVYLGSGNTDTQYF.

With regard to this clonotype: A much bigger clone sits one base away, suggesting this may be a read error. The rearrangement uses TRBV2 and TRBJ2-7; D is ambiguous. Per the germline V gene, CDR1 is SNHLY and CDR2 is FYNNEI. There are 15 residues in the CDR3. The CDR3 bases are TGTACCAGCAGTGTGGGCAGAAAGAGCTCCTACGAGCAGTACTTC. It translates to CTSSVGRKSSYEQYF.